The 31 T cell receptor beta chains listed next were all sequenced from one sample in a study of graft-versus-host responses after intestinal transplantation. The authors processed graft tissue to release intraepithelial and lamina propria lymphocytes. The repertoire was sequenced with immunoSEQ multiplex PCR; TCRdb's copy has only in-frame clones and lacks some. This sample carries under 20,000 clones, around 70% of them seen once, and the ten largest clones take roughly 3%. This specimen consisted of ileum tissue, obtained 14 days after transplant. Every receptor here comes from a human patient who received an intestinal transplant, so some T cells may come from the graft donor.

The chain combines TRBV7-3 with TRBJ1-1, with D perhaps TRBD1 (5 bases). The ends were cut back, 5 bases at V and 3 bases at J, with 13 bases in the middle. The CDR3 length is 14 residues. Germline lookup yields CDR1 SGHTA and CDR2 FQGTGA. The CDR3 region has the DNA TGTGCCAGCAGCCTACACGGGACCCACACTGAAGCTTTCTTT. Protein product: CASSLHGTHTEAFF. The variable domain in full, completed from reference TRBV7-3 and TRBJ1-1, reads GAGVSQTPSNKVTEKGKYVELRCDPISGHTALYWYRQSLGQGPEFLIYFQGTGAADDSGLPNDRFFAVRPEGSVSTLKIQRTERGDSAVYLCASSLHGTHTEAFFGQGTRLTVV.

The rearrangement uses TRBV6-5 and TRBJ2-3; the D gene is possibly TRBD1 (5 bases). V was trimmed by 4 bases and J by 8 bases, leaving 16 bases between them. From germline, CDR1 is MNHEY and CDR2 SVGAGI. The CDR3 runs to 14 residues. The CDR3 DNA is TGTGCCAGCAGTTCACAGGTTGGGGAAGGTACGCAGTATTTT. This sequence encodes CASSSQVGEGTQYF.

This clone has only a few counts. This rearrangement joins TRBV19 to TRBJ1-2; D gene ambiguous. The CDR3 loop spans 13 amino acids. Germline CDR1 is LNHDA and CDR2 is SQIVND (reference sequence). V dropped 3 bases and J dropped 4 bases, with 9 bases sitting between them. The CDR3 spells CASSIGQFYGYTF. The CDR3, as DNA: TGTGCCAGTAGTATCGGGCAGTTCTATGGCTACACCTTC.

This clone turned up a few times. The rearrangement uses TRBV29-1 and TRBJ1-1, with TRBD1 as a possible D gene (6 bases). The germline V gene encodes CDR1 SQVTM and CDR2 ANQGSEA. Trimming took 6 bases from V and 1 from J, leaving 18 bases between them. CDR3 length: 15 residues. The chain's CDR3 is CSVARGLFGNTEAFF. In nucleotides, the CDR3 is TGCAGCGTCGCCCGGGGGCTTTTCGGGAACACTGAAGCTTTCTTT.

The chain has TRBV5-4 and TRBJ1-1; no definite D call. CDR3 length: 13 residues. Germline lookup yields CDR1 SGHNT and CDR2 YYREEE (reference sequence). Trimming removed 3 bases from V and 3 bases from J, with 9 bases in between. In nucleotides, the CDR3 is TGTGCCAGCAGCTGGGGAAGGGACACTGAAGCTTTCTTT. Protein: CASSWGRDTEAFF. Supplemented by reference TRBV5-4 and TRBJ1-1, the full variable domain reads ETGVTQSPTHLIKTRGQQVTLRCSSQSGHNTVSWYQQALGQGPQFIFQYYREEENGRGNFPPRFSGLQFPNYSSELNVNALELDDSALYLCASSWGRDTEAFFGQGTRLTVV.

The V and J genes are TRBV5-4 and TRBJ2-1; possibly TRBD2 for D (5 bases). Between the trimmed V and J ends, which lost 3 bases and 9 bases, there was a span of 22 bases. The germline gives CDR1 SGHNT, CDR2 YYREEE (reference sequence). CDR3 length equals 16 residues. CDR3 in DNA: TGTGCCAGCAGCTCTCGGGGTAGCCCCCTGTTGGGTGAGCAGTTCTTC. Translating it yields CASSSRGSPLLGEQFF.

This clone was counted a few times. The DNA for the CDR3 is TGTGCCAGCAGCTTGTCTTTGGGTGGCAATCAGCCCCAGCATTTT. Its translation is CASSLSLGGNQPQHF. J is TRBJ1-5 and V is TRBV5-6, with D hard to call. The CDR3 is made up of 15 amino acids. Trimming shortened V by 1 base and J by 2 bases, and 10 bases separated the two germline ends. The germline V gene encodes CDR1 SGHDT and CDR2 YYEEEE.

This chain's CDR3 is CASSLDRVRYEQYF. CDR3 nucleotides: TGTGCCAGCAGCTTAGACCGGGTTCGGTACGAGCAGTACTTC. This chain connects TRBV11-2 to TRBJ2-7; D not certain. This CDR3 region has 14 residues. Trimming left V 0 bases short and J 4 bases short, with 10 bases between. Germline CDR1 and CDR2: SGHAT and FQNNGV.

This chain uses TRBV29-1 with TRBJ2-2, with D perhaps matching TRBD2 (6 bases). V was clipped by 3 bases and J by 0 bases, with 14 bases between them. The CDR3 is 16 amino acids. The germline gives CDR1 SQVTM, CDR2 ANQGSEA. In DNA form, the CDR3 reads TGCAGCGTTGAGCGGGGCGCGAAGACGAACACCGGGGAGCTGTTTTTT. Translating gives CSVERGAKTNTGELFF.

This clone was detected only once. At the DNA level, this CDR3 is encoded by other sequences in the same sample as well. V and J are TRBV11-2 and TRBJ2-5; 7 nucleotides agree with TRBD2. CDR1 SGHAT and CDR2 FQNNGV come from the germline V gene. Trimming took 3 bases from V and 1 from J; bases not matched to a gene: 5. The CDR3 runs to 15 residues. The CDR3 loop reads CASSLGLAAQETQYF. The CDR3 nucleotides are TGTGCCAGCAGCTTGGGGCTAGCGGCCCAAGAGACCCAGTACTTC.

The rearrangement links TRBV25-1 to TRBJ1-2, with TRBD1 identical over 12 bases. The CDR3 contains 18 residues. J gave up 4 bases and V 8 bases, and 17 bases lay outside the gene matches. Germline CDR1 reads MGHDK; CDR2 reads SYGVNS. The DNA for the CDR3 is TGTGCCAGCTCGGGGAGCGGGACAGGGGGCCCACCGGTCTATGGCTACACCTTC. It codes for CASSGSGTGGPPVYGYTF.

V and J are TRBV9 and TRBJ1-1; D is possibly TRBD1 (6 bases). V lost 4 bases, J lost 5 bases, and 9 bases lay in between. The CDR3 has 12 residues. CDR1 and CDR2 from the germline V gene are SGDLS and YYNGEE. The CDR3 bases are TGTGCCAGCAGCCCACAGGGTACTGAAGCTTTCTTT. Amino acids: CASSPQGTEAFF.

This chain links TRBV7-8 with TRBJ2-1; possibly TRBD1 or TRBD2 for D (5 bases each). Trimming left V 4 bases short and J 6 bases short, with 16 bases between. CDR1 and CDR2 (germline): SGHVS, FQNEAQ. The CDR3 covers 15 residues. The CDR3 protein is CASSYRRGAANEQFF. For the CDR3, the DNA is TGTGCCAGCAGCTACCGCCGAGGGGCCGCCAATGAGCAGTTCTTC.

The V call is TRBV29-1, the J call TRBJ2-3; 9 bases are a match to TRBD2. The CDR3 is 13 amino acids. The V gene's germline CDR1 is SQVTM and CDR2 ANQGSEA. V shed 6 bases, J shed 4 bases, and the junction held 5 bases outside the gene matches. The CDR3 DNA sequence: TGCAGCGTCAGCGGGGGGATCGCAGATACGCAGTATTTT. Residues: CSVSGGIADTQYF.

The chain links TRBV5-4 to TRBJ1-1; D is uncertain. The CDR3 extends over 14 amino acids. The V end was cut by 0 bases, the J end by 7 bases, with 13 bases between. Looked up from germline, CDR1 is SGHNT and CDR2 is YYREEE (reference sequence). CDR3 in DNA: TGTGCCAGCAGCTTGGGTCCCGGTCCGAATGAAGCTTTCTTT. This encodes CASSLGPGPNEAFF.

This chain links TRBV5-1 with TRBJ2-1; a weak D match, TRBD2 (6 bases). This CDR3 comprises 13 residues. Trimming took off 0 bases at V and 6 bases at J, with 7 bases between the two ends. Germline V gives CDR1 SGHRS, CDR2 YFSETQ. Here the CDR3 reads CASSLERANEQFF. The CDR3 DNA sequence: TGCGCCAGCAGCTTGGAGCGGGCCAATGAGCAGTTCTTC.

The rearrangement joins TRBV2 to TRBJ1-5; D may be TRBD1 (5 bases). The V end lost 0 bases, the J end lost 4 bases, and 19 bases lay between the germline ends. Looked up from germline, CDR1 is SNHLY and CDR2 is FYNNEI. The length of the CDR3 is 18 residues. Here the CDR3 DNA reads TGTGCCAGCAGTGAAGCCTCAGGATGGATGGGGGAAAATCAGCCCCAGCATTTT. Amino acid sequence: CASSEASGWMGENQPQHF.

The chain links TRBV21-1 to TRBJ2-1; TRBD2, the table's D call, lacks a check against the DNA. TRBV21-1 is reported as a pseudogene. The CDR3 covers 15 residues. Here the CDR3 reads CASSDLWESYNEQFF. The CDR3 DNA reads TGTGCCAGCAGCGACCTGTGGGAGTCCTACAATGAGCAGTTCTTC.

The rearrangement uses TRBV6-5 and TRBJ1-2, with a possible D match to TRBD1 (6 bases). V dropped 0 bases and J dropped 7 bases, with 9 bases sitting between them. Germline V gene data show CDR1 as MNHEY and CDR2 as SVGAGI. The length of the CDR3 is 13 residues. The CDR3 DNA follows: TGTGCCAGCAGTTACTCTGCAGGGGTTGGCTACACCTTC. Translation gives CASSYSAGVGYTF.

This clone is large in the sample. V gene TRBV6-5 combines with J gene TRBJ1-2, with unresolved D. Deletions cut 0 bases from V and 8 bases from J, with 13 bases between. Germline values: CDR1 MNHEY, CDR2 SVGAGI. The CDR3 length is 14 residues. CDR3 protein: CASSYSSNKEGYTF. CDR3 DNA sequence: TGTGCCAGCAGTTACTCTTCCAACAAGGAAGGCTACACCTTC.

V is TRBV11-2 and J is TRBJ1-4; possible D gene TRBD1, 6 bases. V was clipped by 5 bases and J by 4 bases, with 20 bases between them. Germline lookup yields CDR1 SGHAT and CDR2 FQNNGV. The CDR3 is made up of 17 amino acids. CDR3 sequence (DNA): TGTGCCAGCAGCCGGGACATCCCGCGAGGCCTTAATGAAAAACTGTTTTTT. Protein sequence: CASSRDIPRGLNEKLFF. The full variable domain, completed using reference TRBV11-2 and TRBJ1-4, is EAGVAQSPRYKIIEKRQSVAFWCNPISGHATLYWYQQILGQGPKLLIQFQNNGVVDDSQLPKDRFSAERLKGVDSTLKIQPAKLEDSAVYLCASSRDIPRGLNEKLFFGSGTQLSVL.

The chain joins TRBV6-5 to TRBJ1-2; TRBD1 might be the D (5 bases). Germline loops: CDR1 MNHEY, CDR2 SVGAGI. This CDR3 is 11 amino acids long. V was trimmed by 7 bases and J by 9 bases, leaving 12 bases between them. CDR3 amino acids: CASKFGGSYTF. DNA of the CDR3: TGTGCCAGCAAATTCGGGGGTAGCTACACCTTC.

The chain carries TRBV30 and TRBJ2-3; TRBD2 matches 12 bases. Per the germline V gene, CDR1 is GTSNPN and CDR2 is SVGIG (reference sequence). The trim removed 4 bases at V and 6 bases at J, leaving 11 bases unmatched. The CDR3 spans 16 residues. CDR3 protein: CAWTLRLAGDGDTQYF. CDR3 DNA sequence: TGTGCCTGGACCCTACGACTAGCGGGAGACGGGGATACGCAGTATTTT.

In regard to this clone: One end of the junction varies from germline; a read error may be responsible. V is TRBV7-7 and J is TRBJ2-2, with no clear D. Germline CDR1 is SSHAT and CDR2 is FNYEAQ (reference sequence). The CDR3 totals 13 residues. For the CDR3, the DNA is TGTGCTAGCAGCTCTAGGCTGTCCGGGGAGCTGTTTTTT. Amino acid sequence: CASSSRLSGELFF. Full variable domain (missing parts from reference TRBV7-7 and TRBJ2-2): GAGVSQSPRYKVTKRGQDVTLRCDPISSHATLYWYQQALGQGPEFLTYFNYEAQPDKSGLPSDRFSAERPEGSISTLTIQRTEQRDSAMYRCASSSRLSGELFFGEGSRLTVL.

The J gene is TRBJ2-3, the V gene TRBV30; 10 bases agree with TRBD1. The J segment lost 5 bases and the V segment lost 3 bases, leaving 8 bases of the junction unmatched. The CDR3 is 15 residues long. Germline lookup yields CDR1 GTSNPN and CDR2 SVGIG (reference sequence). The CDR3 here is CAWSRQGARLDTQYF. CDR3 in DNA: TGTGCCTGGAGCCGACAGGGGGCAAGGTTAGATACGCAGTATTTT.

The CDR3, as DNA: TGTGCCAGCAGTGGGTCACTCGTCGGCAGGAGGGGCGAGCAGTACTTC. This codes for CASSGSLVGRRGEQYF. The chain employs TRBV2 and TRBJ2-7; D possibly corresponds to TRBD2 (6 bases). Germline assignment: CDR1 SNHLY and CDR2 FYNNEI. Trimming left V 4 bases short and J 6 bases short, with 22 bases between. The length of the CDR3 is 16 residues.

The CDR3 loop is CATSRDGLQTGNTIYF. The CDR3 DNA reads TGTGCCACCAGCAGAGACGGACTGCAGACTGGAAACACCATATATTTT. J is TRBJ1-3 and V is TRBV15, with unresolved D. V lost 0 bases to trimming and J lost 2 bases, with 11 bases between them. The CDR3 spans 16 residues. Germline-derived CDR1 and CDR2 are LNHNV and YYDKDF (reference sequence).

The chain joins TRBV11-1 to TRBJ2-5, with unresolved D. Trimming pared 3 bases from V and 0 bases from J, leaving 5 bases between. This CDR3 region has 13 residues. Germline lookup yields CDR1 SGHAT and CDR2 FQDESV (reference sequence). The CDR3 nucleotides read TGTGCCAGCAGCTTTGGACACCAAGAGACCCAGTACTTC. The encoded protein is CASSFGHQETQYF.

This chain uses TRBV25-1 with TRBJ1-5, with D possibly being TRBD1 (5 bases). From germline, CDR1 is MGHDK and CDR2 SYGVNS. The length of the CDR3 is 12 residues. V gave up 6 bases and J gave up 8 bases, with 11 bases separating them. The CDR3 sequence: CASSQGREPQHF. The DNA for the CDR3 is TGTGCCAGCAGCCAGGGCCGCGAGCCCCAGCATTTT.

The rearrangement uses TRBV5-6 and TRBJ2-1; D is ambiguous. From germline, CDR1 is SGHDT and CDR2 YYEEEE. The CDR3 loop spans 12 amino acids. V was shortened by 4 bases and J by 9 bases, with 11 bases between the two germline ends. The CDR3 protein is CASSRGPGEQFF. Here the CDR3 DNA reads TGTGCCAGCAGCCGAGGTCCGGGTGAGCAGTTCTTC. The full variable domain, in which reference TRBV5-6 and TRBJ2-1 provide the parts outside the CDR3, is DAGVTQSPTHLIKTRGQQVTLRCSPKSGHDTVSWYQQALGQGPQFIFQYYEEEERQRGNFPDRFSGHQFPNYSSELNVNALLLGDSALYLCASSRGPGEQFFGPGTRLTVL.

A few counts support this clone. The chain is built from TRBV30 and TRBJ1-1; D gene ambiguous. Looked up from germline, CDR1 is GTSNPN and CDR2 is SVGIG (reference sequence). The CDR3 is 12 residues long. With 5 bases removed from V and 6 bases from J, the gap between germline ends came to 13 bases. CDR3 DNA: TGTGCCTGGCTTGGGGATCGGCCTGAAGCTTTCTTT. Protein: CAWLGDRPEAFF. Supplemented by reference TRBV30 and TRBJ1-1, the full variable domain reads SQTIHQWPATLVQPVGSPLSLECTVEGTSNPNLYWYRQAAGRGLQLLFYSVGIGQISSEVPQNLSASRPQDRQFILSSKKLLLSDSGFYLCAWLGDRPEAFFGQGTRLTVV.